The 16 T cell receptor beta chains in this list originate from one sample, sequenced in a study of cytomegalovirus exposure and HLA in healthy donors. 13 Jbeta primers and 60 Vbeta primers were used for the PCR. Produced via immunoSEQ multiplex PCR; TCRdb's table is partial and in-frame only. The profile shows 80,000 to 90,000 clones, more than 60% of them singletons. Sequencing used PBMCs. These receptors all come from a man in his thirties or forties in good health and CMV-seronegative.

This chain uses TRBV7-2 with TRBJ1-2, with 7 bases aligning to TRBD1. Trimming at V came to 5 bases and at J to 2 bases, leaving 11 bases not matched to a gene. CDR3 length: 16 amino acids. Per germline, CDR1 SGHTA and CDR2 FQGNSA. The CDR3 nucleotides are TGTGCCAGCAGCCGGAATTGGGACAGCACGAACTATGGCTACACCTTC. This sequence encodes CASSRNWDSTNYGYTF.

The gene calls are TRBV11-2 and TRBJ1-6; unclear D gene. CDR1 SGHAT and CDR2 FQNNGV come from the germline V gene. V lost 2 bases to trimming and J lost 9 bases, with 14 bases between them. CDR3 length equals 15 residues. The CDR3 DNA follows: TGTGCCAGCAGCTTAATCGTAGGGAGCAGTTCACCCCTCCACTTT. This gives the protein CASSLIVGSSSPLHF.

The V call is TRBV28, the J call TRBJ1-6; no definite D call. This CDR3 is 16 amino acids long. Germline V gene sequence: CDR1 MDHEN, CDR2 SYDVKM. V gave up 3 bases and J gave up 4 bases, with 13 bases separating them. The CDR3 loop is CASSFNGNPYNSPLHF. CDR3 in DNA: TGTGCCAGCAGTTTTAACGGGAACCCTTATAATTCACCCCTCCACTTT.

There are a few counts of this clone. The rearrangement joins TRBV19 to TRBJ2-3; 9 bases are a match to TRBD1. Germline assignment: CDR1 LNHDA and CDR2 SQIVND (reference sequence). The CDR3 totals 13 residues. Trimming removed 3 bases from V and 9 bases from J; junction bases left unmatched: 4. The CDR3 reads CASSISTGGTQYF. In DNA, the CDR3 is TGTGCCAGTAGTATTTCAACAGGGGGCACGCAGTATTTT.

The rearrangement uses TRBV6-4 and TRBJ1-1; possibly TRBD1 for D (5 bases). The CDR3 loop spans 14 amino acids. Trimming cost V 5 bases and J 6 bases, with 16 bases left between them. Germline V CDR1 and CDR2: MRHNA, SNTAGT. This chain's CDR3 is CASSPNGAISEAFF. CDR3 coding DNA: TGTGCCAGCAGTCCTAATGGGGCGATCTCTGAAGCTTTCTTT.

This chain links TRBV7-7 with TRBJ2-2; 12 nucleotides agree with TRBD2. After removal of 2 bases from V and 0 bases from J, the junction contained 7 bases not matched to a gene. From germline, CDR1 is SSHAT and CDR2 FNYEAQ (reference sequence). CDR3 length: 19 residues. CDR3 region: CASSLSYGLAGSNTGELFF. The CDR3 DNA sequence: TGTGCCAGCAGCTTAAGTTACGGACTAGCGGGGTCGAACACCGGGGAGCTGTTTTTT.

The V call is TRBV7-9, the J call TRBJ2-1; 10 positions match TRBD2. This CDR3 is built from 14 residues. V lost 5 bases, J lost 8 bases, and 6 bases stayed unmatched. Germline V gene sequence: CDR1 SEHNR, CDR2 FQNEAQ (reference sequence). CDR3 amino acids: CASSVSSGGDEQFF. CDR3 bases: TGTGCCAGCAGCGTATCTAGCGGGGGAGATGAGCAGTTCTTC.

V is TRBV2 and J is TRBJ1-5; 8 bases agree with TRBD1. The CDR3 spans 15 residues. Germline CDR1 reads SNHLY; CDR2 reads FYNNEI. Trimming took 6 bases from V and 6 from J; bases not matched to a gene: 10. CDR3 nucleotides: TGTGCCAGCAGCCCAGACAGGGGCGAGGGTCAGCCCCAGCATTTT. Amino acids: CASSPDRGEGQPQHF.

DNA for the CDR3: TGTGCCAGCAGCCCGGACAGTAATGAAAAACTGTTTTTT. It is translated as CASSPDSNEKLFF. The V and J genes are TRBV7-6 and TRBJ1-4, with D possibly TRBD1 on 6 matching bases. Germline assignment: CDR1 SGHVS and CDR2 FNYEAQ. The CDR3 totals 13 residues. V was cut by 5 bases and J by 4 bases, with 8 bases left in between.

This clone showed up just once. The chain combines TRBV21-1 with TRBJ2-7; the table's TRBD1 call for D was not verified on the DNA. TRBV21-1 is annotated as a pseudogene. The CDR3 consists of 15 residues. The CDR3 here is CASSNTGQGSYEQYF. In DNA, the CDR3 is TGTGCCAGCAGCAACACGGGACAGGGCTCCTACGAGCAGTACTTC.

This chain links TRBV7-7 with TRBJ2-2; TRBD1 is a possible D gene (6 bases). CDR3 length: 15 amino acids. The V end lost 2 bases, the J end lost 5 bases, and 12 bases lay between the germline ends. Germline V gene sequence: CDR1 SSHAT, CDR2 FNYEAQ (reference sequence). The CDR3 loop is CASSLSGAGTGELFF. The CDR3 bases are TGTGCCAGCAGCTTATCAGGGGCCGGGACCGGGGAGCTGTTTTTT.

The table lists this clone with a few counts. J is TRBJ2-7 and V is TRBV7-3; 7 bases are shared with TRBD2. This CDR3 region has 16 residues. Losses at the gene ends were 6 bases for V and 4 bases for J; bases not matched to a gene: 15. Germline CDR1 and CDR2: SGHTA and FQGTGA. Written as DNA, the CDR3 is TGTGCCAGCAGGTGCCCTAAGCGGGGAGGGAATTACGAGCAGTACTTC. This translates into CASRCPKRGGNYEQYF.

The chain couples TRBV6-5 to TRBJ1-6, with a tentative D call TRBD1 (5 bases). Deletions cut 3 bases from V and 7 bases from J, with 16 bases between. This CDR3 region has 16 residues. Germline CDR1 and CDR2: MNHEY and SVGAGI. This chain's CDR3 is CASSYQRTLINSPLHF. The CDR3 DNA reads TGTGCCAGCAGTTATCAAAGGACACTCATCAATTCACCCCTCCACTTT.

This clone was observed a handful of times. The V and J genes are TRBV19 and TRBJ1-6; D is undetermined. The V gene lost 5 bases and the J gene lost 7 bases, with 18 bases spanning the gap. Germline V lookup: CDR1 LNHDA, CDR2 SQIVND (reference sequence). This CDR3 comprises 16 residues. The CDR3 sequence: CASSSTRTWTNSPLHF. The CDR3 DNA reads TGTGCCAGTAGTTCGACCCGGACTTGGACGAATTCACCCCTCCACTTT. The full variable domain, completed using reference TRBV19 and TRBJ1-6, is DGGITQSPKYLFRKEGQNVTLSCEQNLNHDAMYWYRQDPGQGLRLIYYSQIVNDFQKGDIAEGYSVSREKKESFPLTVTSAQKNPTAFYLCASSSTRTWTNSPLHFGNGTRLTVT.

This chain joins TRBV11-3 and TRBJ1-2; D possibly corresponds to TRBD1 (6 bases). CDR3 length: 15 amino acids. V was clipped by 1 base and J by 3 bases, with 12 bases between them. Germline lookup yields CDR1 SGHNT and CDR2 YENEEA. The CDR3 spells CASSLGTVADYGYTF. The DNA of the CDR3 is TGTGCCAGCAGCTTAGGGACAGTGGCGGACTATGGCTACACCTTC.

The chain uses TRBV6-6 and TRBJ2-3; 9 bases map to TRBD2. V was pared by 0 bases and J by 4 bases, with 5 bases of the junction left unmatched. This CDR3 spans 16 amino acids. Germline CDR1 is MNHNY and CDR2 is SVGAGI (reference sequence). Here the CDR3 reads CASSYSIGGGADTQYF. CDR3 DNA sequence: TGTGCCAGCAGTTACTCGATCGGCGGGGGGGCAGATACGCAGTATTTT.